This record covers a single T cell receptor (beta chain). The data derive from a study of glioma-infiltrating T cells after dendritic cell vaccination. Sequencing used immunoSEQ multiplex PCR; TCRdb keeps in-frame clones, though not all of them. The sample shows 49,000 or so clones, roughly 87% of them seen only once. The CDR3 length is 16 residues. J lost 5 bases, V lost 6 bases, and 13 bases had no gene match. CDR1 is MRHNA, CDR2 SNTAGT, per germline. The sequences come from blood, collected before dendritic cell vaccination. The source of this sequence is a human donor with glioblastoma. V is TRBV6-4 and J is TRBJ2-7, with TRBD1 matching 10 bases. CDR3: CASRETPGQGLDEQYF. The CDR3 DNA is TGTGCCAGCAGAGAGACACCGGGACAGGGGTTGGACGAGCAGTACTTC.